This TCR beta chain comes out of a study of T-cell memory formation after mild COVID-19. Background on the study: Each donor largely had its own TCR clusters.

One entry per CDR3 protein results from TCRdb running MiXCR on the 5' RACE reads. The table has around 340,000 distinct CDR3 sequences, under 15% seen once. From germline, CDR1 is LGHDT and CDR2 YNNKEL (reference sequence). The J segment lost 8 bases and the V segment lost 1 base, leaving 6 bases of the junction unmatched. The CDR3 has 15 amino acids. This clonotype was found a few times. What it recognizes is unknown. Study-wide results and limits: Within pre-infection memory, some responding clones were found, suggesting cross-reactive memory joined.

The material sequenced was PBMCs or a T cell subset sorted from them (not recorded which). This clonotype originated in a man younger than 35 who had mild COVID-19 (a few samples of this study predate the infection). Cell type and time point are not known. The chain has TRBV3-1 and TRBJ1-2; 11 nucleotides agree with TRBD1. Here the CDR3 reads CASSQADRGRGGYTF. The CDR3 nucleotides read TGTGCCAGCAGCCAAGCGGACAGGGGGCGCGGCGGCTACACCTTC. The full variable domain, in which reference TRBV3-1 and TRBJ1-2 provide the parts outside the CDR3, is DTAVSQTPKYLVTQMGNDKSIKCEQNLGHDTMYWYKQDSKKFLKIMFSYNNKELIINETVPNRFSPKSPDKAHLNLHINSLELGDSAVYFCASSQADRGRGGYTFGSGTRLTVV.